Each of the 19 T cell receptor beta chains below was sequenced from the same sample in a study of memory CD4+ T cells and cytomegalovirus serostatus (dated by TCRdb to between 2018 and 2020). The library relied on the immunoSEQ multiplex PCR assay. Drawn from immuneACCESS, this table holds only the in-frame rearrangements with V and J called that TCRdb kept. Clones are partly lost; checked studies trace under half to an unresolved V gene and leave the rest unexplained. The sample has 54,000 or so clones on record, around 80% of them singletons. The ten top clones hold roughly 1% of the sample. A FACSAria II was used to sort memory CD4+ T cells, defined as single viable CD3+CD4+CD8-CD45RO+ cells. The sample consisted of memory CD4+ T cells from blood. The receptors were sampled from an adult in good health and CMV-seronegative.

This chain connects TRBV5-1 to TRBJ2-6, with D hard to call. V lost 0 bases, J lost 0 bases, and 13 bases lay in between. Germline V gene data show CDR1 as SGHRS and CDR2 as YFSETQ. The CDR3 loop spans 18 amino acids. This CDR3 is CASSLGQASYSGANVLTF. CDR3 in DNA: TGCGCCAGCAGCTTGGGGCAGGCCTCTTACTCTGGGGCCAACGTCCTGACTTTC.

This chain uses TRBV19 with TRBJ1-5; weak D call: TRBD1 (5 bases). The CDR3 is 17 amino acids. Germline loops: CDR1 LNHDA, CDR2 SQIVND (reference sequence). V was shortened by 5 bases and J by 1 base, with 18 bases between the two germline ends. Written as DNA, the CDR3 is TGTGCCAGTAGTTCCGGGGCCGGGATGGCAAGCAATCAGCCCCAGCATTTT. Translation: CASSSGAGMASNQPQHF.

V gene TRBV7-8 combines with J gene TRBJ1-5, with a tentative D call TRBD1 (5 bases). V lost 5 bases to trimming and J lost 7 bases, with 12 bases between them. The V gene's germline CDR1 is SGHVS and CDR2 FQNEAQ. The CDR3 runs to 13 residues. Written as DNA, the CDR3 is TGTGCCAGCAGCGCAACCAGGGAACAGCCCCAGCATTTT. Its protein product is CASSATREQPQHF.

This sequence joins TRBV7-2 and TRBJ2-2; no definite D call. Trimming removed 5 bases at V and 7 bases at J, with 11 bases between. CDR3 length: 13 amino acids. Germline V CDR1 and CDR2: SGHTA, FQGNSA. The CDR3 here is CASSPHSGGELFF. The CDR3 region has the DNA TGTGCCAGCAGCCCCCATTCCGGCGGGGAGCTGTTTTTT.

This chain joins TRBV28 and TRBJ1-1; maybe TRBD1 (5 bases). The CDR3 is 14 amino acids. V was cut by 5 bases and J by 4 bases, with 14 bases left in between. Germline V gene sequence: CDR1 MDHEN, CDR2 SYDVKM. CDR3 residues: CASSPSFRATEAFF. The CDR3 coding sequence is TGTGCCAGCAGTCCCTCCTTCAGGGCCACTGAAGCTTTCTTT. Full variable domain (missing parts from reference TRBV28 and TRBJ1-1): DVKVTQSSRYLVKRTGEKVFLECVQDMDHENMFWYRQDPGLGLRLIYFSYDVKMKEKGDIPEGYSVSREKKERFSLILESASTNQTSMYLCASSPSFRATEAFFGQGTRLTVV.

This clone showed up just a few times. V gene TRBV14 combines with J gene TRBJ2-5; D uncertain. Germline-derived CDR1 and CDR2 are SGHDN and FVKESK. Trimming removed 4 bases from V and 0 bases from J, with 12 bases in between. The CDR3 totals 15 residues. CDR3 loop: CASSLHSSYQETQYF. CDR3 in DNA: TGTGCCAGCAGCCTTCATTCCTCGTACCAAGAGACCCAGTACTTC.

This chain connects TRBV21-1 to TRBJ1-1; the D call of TRBD1 is as the table states it, not checked on the DNA. TRBV21-1 represents a pseudogene. The CDR3 is 15 residues long. Here the CDR3 reads CASMKFRGPVTEAFF. CDR3 DNA sequence: TGTGCCAGCATGAAATTCAGGGGGCCGGTGACTGAAGCTTTCTTT.

The chain combines TRBV18 with TRBJ1-1; D is uncertain. The CDR3 covers 12 residues. Germline V lookup: CDR1 KGHSH, CDR2 LQKENI. With 5 bases removed from V and 8 bases from J, the gap between germline ends came to 12 bases. Here the CDR3 DNA reads TGTGCCAGCTCATTCTCAGGAGCGGAAGCTTTCTTT. Its translation: CASSFSGAEAFF.

The rearrangement links TRBV11-2 to TRBJ2-7; 13 bases are a match to TRBD2. The CDR3 consists of 16 residues. Per germline, CDR1 SGHAT and CDR2 FQNNGV. V was clipped by 5 bases and J by 6 bases; unmatched bases: 10. The CDR3 protein is CASSPLAGGPFREQYF. The DNA for the CDR3 is TGTGCCAGCAGCCCACTAGCGGGAGGGCCTTTCCGCGAGCAGTACTTC.

In its sample, this clone was seen once. The chain combines TRBV28 with TRBJ1-1; 9 nucleotides align to TRBD1. V shed 2 bases, J shed 10 bases, and the junction held 8 bases outside the gene matches. Germline values: CDR1 MDHEN, CDR2 SYDVKM. CDR3 length equals 14 residues. The DNA for the CDR3 is TGTGCCAGCAGTTTACCAAACAGGGGGCCGGGAGCTTTCTTT. It yields the protein CASSLPNRGPGAFF.

V and J are TRBV7-3 and TRBJ2-7, with 7 bases aligning to TRBD1. The CDR3 is 13 amino acids. The J segment lost 3 bases and the V segment lost 3 bases, leaving 2 bases of the junction unmatched. Germline V gene data show CDR1 as SGHTA and CDR2 as FQGTGA. The CDR3: CASSLDRNYEQYF. The CDR3 DNA follows: TGTGCCAGCAGCTTGGACAGGAACTACGAGCAGTACTTC.

This chain links TRBV7-9 with TRBJ1-2, with 8 bases that match TRBD1. This CDR3 comprises 15 residues. V dropped 2 bases and J dropped 2; count of bases not matched to a gene: 4. Germline loops: CDR1 SEHNR, CDR2 FQNEAQ (reference sequence). The CDR3 protein is CASSLMDRANYGYTF. The CDR3 nucleotides read TGTGCCAGCAGCTTAATGGACAGGGCAAACTATGGCTACACCTTC.

The chain has TRBV2 and TRBJ2-2; 9 bases are shared with TRBD1. Germline V gene data show CDR1 as SNHLY and CDR2 as FYNNEI. V lost 6 bases to trimming and J lost 6 bases; unmatched junction nucleotides: 5. There are 14 residues in the CDR3. The CDR3 bases are TGTGCCAGCAGGATACAGGGGGCATCCGGGGAGCTGTTTTTT. It encodes CASRIQGASGELFF.

The genes are TRBV7-8 and TRBJ1-1; D gene ambiguous. V dropped 3 bases and J dropped 1 base, with 6 bases sitting between them. Per the germline V gene, CDR1 is SGHVS and CDR2 is FQNEAQ. The CDR3 runs 13 residues. The CDR3 spells CASSLYENTEAFF. The CDR3 DNA reads TGTGCCAGCAGCTTGTATGAGAACACTGAAGCTTTCTTT. The complete variable domain, with remaining parts taken from reference TRBV7-8 and TRBJ1-1, reads GAGVSQSPRYKVAKRGQDVALRCDPISGHVSLFWYQQALGQGPEFLTYFQNEAQLDKSGLPSDRFFAERPEGSVSTLKIQRTQQEDSAVYLCASSLYENTEAFFGQGTRLTVV.

This sequence joins TRBV7-3 and TRBJ1-5; TRBD1 might be the D (6 bases). V lost 2 bases and J 5 bases, leaving 16 bases between the germline ends. The CDR3 spans 16 residues. Germline V gives CDR1 SGHTA, CDR2 FQGTGA. The CDR3 DNA reads TGTGCCAGCAGCTTAGTGAGGGGGGCAAAGCATCAGCCCCAGCATTTT. Protein product: CASSLVRGAKHQPQHF.

The chain uses TRBV6-4 and TRBJ2-5; unclear D gene. Germline assignment: CDR1 MRHNA and CDR2 SNTAGT. The CDR3 has 14 residues. The V gene lost 3 bases and the J gene lost 5 bases, with 13 bases spanning the gap. The CDR3 coding sequence is TGTGCCAGCAGTGAATATTCTACCTCCGAGACCCAGTACTTC. Protein product: CASSEYSTSETQYF.

This clone has only a few counts. This chain uses TRBV9 with TRBJ2-6; D unclear. The CDR3 contains 18 residues. Germline V gene sequence: CDR1 SGDLS, CDR2 YYNGEE. Trimming pared 4 bases from V and 0 bases from J, leaving 17 bases between. The CDR3: CASSPEGGSSSGANVLTF. CDR3 bases: TGTGCCAGCAGCCCTGAAGGTGGATCCAGCTCTGGGGCCAACGTCCTGACTTTC.

The gene calls are TRBV7-3 and TRBJ2-2; perhaps TRBD2 as D (6 bases). There are 15 residues in the CDR3. CDR1 and CDR2 (germline): SGHTA, FQGTGA. V gave up 2 bases and J gave up 4 bases, with 11 bases separating them. Written as DNA, the CDR3 is TGTGCCAGCAGCTTACTTTTGCGGGGCACCGGGGAGCTGTTTTTT. Its protein is CASSLLLRGTGELFF.

The chain combines TRBV9 with TRBJ2-3; possibly TRBD1 for D (6 bases). The CDR3 runs 15 residues. V was trimmed by 3 bases and J by 6 bases, leaving 17 bases between them. The germline V gene has CDR1 SGDLS and CDR2 YYNGEE. CDR3 sequence: CASSGIWTEDDTQYF. The CDR3 DNA reads as TGTGCCAGCAGCGGGATTTGGACAGAAGACGATACGCAGTATTTT.